This entry lists 13 T cell receptor beta chains sequenced from one sample in a study of T cell responses to AZD1222 COVID-19 vaccine. The assay was immunoSEQ multiplex PCR, and TCRdb's table has in-frame clones only and misses some. The sample has some 99,000 clones; roughly 88% are singletons. The sample in question was peripheral blood, obtained on day 0 of MenACWY control vaccination. The receptor set was obtained from an adult in good health.

This sequence joins TRBV3-1 (or the pseudogene TRBV3-2) and TRBJ2-4; 8 bases agree with TRBD2. The CDR3 loop spans 17 amino acids. Unmatched junction bases numbered 11, after V lost 2 bases and J lost 5 bases. In germline, CDR1 is LGHDT, CDR2 YNNKEL (reference sequence). The CDR3 is CASSQMAGGVAQNIQYF. The CDR3 DNA follows: TGTGCCAGCAGCCAAATGGCGGGAGGCGTGGCCCAAAACATTCAGTACTTC.

This chain joins TRBV27 and TRBJ2-7; D is unclear. V lost 3 bases and J lost 1, with 10 bases in between. Germline CDR1 and CDR2: MNHEY and SMNVEV (reference sequence). The CDR3 has 14 amino acids. The DNA of the CDR3 is TGTGCCAGCAGTTTCAAAGGGAATTCCTACGAGCAGTACTTC. It specifies CASSFKGNSYEQYF.

The chain carries TRBV18 and TRBJ1-2, with D possibly being TRBD1 (5 bases). Germline V gene lookup returns CDR1 KGHSH and CDR2 LQKENI. The germline V and J ends were trimmed by 5 bases and 2 bases, with 12 bases remaining between them. The CDR3 has 14 amino acids. The CDR3 DNA is TGTGCCAGCTCAAGCCAGGGAGACAACTATGGCTACACCTTC. Amino acid sequence: CASSSQGDNYGYTF.

The chain couples TRBV24-1 to TRBJ1-5; D uncertain. This CDR3 comprises 13 residues. The ends were cut back, 7 bases at V and 0 bases at J, with 6 bases in the middle. In germline, CDR1 is KGHDR, CDR2 SFDVKD. This CDR3 reads CATSRNSNQPQHF. As DNA, the CDR3 is TGTGCCACCAGCAGAAATAGCAATCAGCCCCAGCATTTT.

This chain connects TRBV9 to TRBJ2-1, with 7 bases fitting TRBD1. This CDR3 has 15 residues. The trim removed 2 bases at V and 5 bases at J, leaving 7 bases unmatched. Germline CDR1 and CDR2: SGDLS and YYNGEE. CDR3 bases: TGTGCCAGCAGCGTGCGGACAGGTGTCAACAATGAGCAGTTCTTC. Translated: CASSVRTGVNNEQFF.

The V call is TRBV11-2, the J call TRBJ2-3, with 11 bases that match TRBD2. Germline V gene data show CDR1 as SGHAT and CDR2 as FQNNGV. The CDR3 has 15 amino acids. The V gene end was trimmed by 3 bases and the J gene end by 4 bases; junction bases not matched to a gene: 3. The CDR3: CASSFSGGAADTQYF. In DNA, the CDR3 is TGTGCCAGCAGCTTTAGCGGGGGGGCGGCAGATACGCAGTATTTT. Supplemented by reference TRBV11-2 and TRBJ2-3, the full variable domain reads EAGVAQSPRYKIIEKRQSVAFWCNPISGHATLYWYQQILGQGPKLLIQFQNNGVVDDSQLPKDRFSAERLKGVDSTLKIQPAKLEDSAVYLCASSFSGGAADTQYFGPGTRLTVL.

V and J are TRBV19 and TRBJ1-4, with TRBD1 identical over 8 bases. Germline assignment: CDR1 LNHDA and CDR2 SQIVND (reference sequence). The CDR3 is 14 residues long. Germline trimming cut 3 bases from V and 8 bases from J; bases unmatched to any gene: 5. DNA of the CDR3: TGTGCCAGTAGTATGGGACAGGTGACCGAAAAACTGTTTTTT. Encoded protein: CASSMGQVTEKLFF.

V gene TRBV5-5 combines with J gene TRBJ2-7, with TRBD2 matching over 9 bases. Trimming took 4 bases from V and 4 from J; bases not matched to a gene: 6. From germline, CDR1 is SGHKS and CDR2 YYEKEE (reference sequence). CDR3 size: 14 residues. The CDR3 DNA reads TGTGCCAGCAGCCAGCCGGGACTAGCTTACGAGCAGTACTTC. Residues: CASSQPGLAYEQYF. The complete variable domain, with remaining parts taken from reference TRBV5-5 and TRBJ2-7, reads DAGVTQSPTHLIKTRGQQVTLRCSPISGHKSVSWYQQVLGQGPQFIFQYYEKEERGRGNFPDRFSARQFPNYSSELNVNALLLGDSALYLCASSQPGLAYEQYFGPGTRLTVT.

The CDR3 DNA is TGCGCCAGCAGCCAAGAGGCCAGGCCGGGTGAAGCTTTCTTT. Its protein is CASSQEARPGEAFF. The chain links TRBV4-3 to TRBJ1-1; no definite D call. Between the trimmed V and J ends, which lost 0 bases and 7 bases, there was a span of 12 bases. CDR1 LGHNA and CDR2 YSLEER come from the germline V gene. The CDR3 length is 14 residues.

This chain connects TRBV19 to TRBJ1-2, with D unresolved. This CDR3 comprises 15 residues. CDR1 is LNHDA, CDR2 SQIVND, per germline (reference sequence). Trimming left V 5 bases short and J 2 bases short, with 15 bases between. In nucleotides, the CDR3 is TGTGCCAGTAGTGATCCGGGCGGGAGCAACTATGGCTACACCTTC. Its translation is CASSDPGGSNYGYTF.

This chain links TRBV5-1 with TRBJ1-2; D gene unclear. Trimming left V 0 bases short and J 5 bases short, with 11 bases between. There are 14 residues in the CDR3. Germline CDR1 and CDR2: SGHRS and YFSETQ. In nucleotides, the CDR3 is TGCGCCAGCAGCTTGGGGATAGGCCAGTATGGCTACACCTTC. This codes for CASSLGIGQYGYTF.

V and J are TRBV5-4 and TRBJ2-1; D is uncertain. CDR3 length: 11 residues. Trimming removed 4 bases at V and 10 bases at J, with 9 bases between. The germline V gene has CDR1 SGHNT and CDR2 YYREEE (reference sequence). Here the CDR3 reads CASSPGGEQFF. Written as DNA, the CDR3 is TGTGCCAGCAGCCCCGGTGGGGAGCAGTTCTTC.

The V and J genes are TRBV20-1 and TRBJ1-5; D uncertain. The CDR3 contains 13 residues. Trimming took off 3 bases at V and 0 bases at J, with 6 bases between the two ends. CDR1 is DFQATT, CDR2 SNEGSKA, per germline (reference sequence). CDR3 sequence reads: CSASQYSNQPQHF. The CDR3 bases are TGCAGTGCTAGTCAGTATAGCAATCAGCCCCAGCATTTT.